The subject of this entry is one TCR beta chain. The sample originates from a study of blood T cells in healthy people across ages. The second PCR ran roughly 6 to 11 cycles with a sample-barcoded 5' primer and J-beta primers. TCRdb re-derived calls from the 5' RACE reads in MiXCR, one entry per CDR3 protein. This table holds roughly 410,000 distinct CDR3 sequences, 50% to 60% found once. Source material: blood. The TCR comes from a man aged 55-75 years in good health.

The CDR3 spells CASSLAHEQFF. In nucleotides, the CDR3 is TGTGCCAGCAGTCTAGCTCATGAGCAGTTCTTC. The chain is built from TRBV7-6 and TRBJ2-1; D possibly corresponds to TRBD2 (5 bases). This CDR3 region has 11 residues. Germline CDR1 reads SGHVS; CDR2 reads FNYEAQ. V was cut by 6 bases and J by 8 bases, with 8 bases left in between.